The sequence of this T cell receptor (beta chain) was determined in a study of cytomegalovirus exposure and HLA in healthy donors (dated by TCRdb to 2015 to 2018). About the study as a whole: A later analysis indicated that the 130 or so validation repertoires were generated on the platform also employed for the 700 or so repertoires of the first cohort. High-throughput TCR immunosequencing, statistical association of individual TCRs with disease status, and machine learning were combined to predict cytomegalovirus infection status. A separate validation cohort of 90 to 150 different subjects was used in addition to the 666-subject first cohort. The study was designed to test whether signatures of past pathogen exposure could be identified by cataloging public T cell receptors.

Details on this clone: This receptor's antigen is unknown. Base qualities are not recorded, but no much larger clone differs from it by a single base.

Library preparation used the immunoSEQ multiplex PCR assay. In the source study's methods: To diagnose cytomegalovirus status from the catalog of TCR beta chain sequences, a statistical classification framework was built. Imported from immuneACCESS, the table was reduced by TCRdb to in-frame sequences with V and J called. These copies leave out some clones; in studies compared against another copy, an unresolved V gene accounts for under half, and the cause of the remainder is not known. The DNA was the basis for D and trimming; V, J and clone size are from that table. The sample data list 150,000 to 200,000 clones, and roughly 91% of these were observed just once. The top ten hold just over 4% of the sample. Here is what the overall study found, with its caveats: Most TCR sequences were seen in very few donors, while some public TCRs were found in many individuals. It was suggested by the authors that the approach could potentially be generalized to other disease states and immunological phenotypes. A later analysis had no HLA typing for the validation cohort, so co-occurrence there was scored across all 130 or so repertoires. Three of the identified cytomegalovirus-associated TCR beta chains were confirmed in vitro to be specific for cytomegalovirus antigens. Cytomegalovirus status was reported to be diagnosed by the classifier with high specificity and sensitivity in both the original and validation cohorts. Of the cluster scores, approximately 95% were above 0 in a later analysis, which found that TCRs clustered in the first cohort also tended to co-occur in the approximately 120 validation repertoires. The study gave a list of 150 to 200 TCR beta chains associated with cytomegalovirus.

Between the V and J ends, shortened by 2 bases and 4 bases respectively, the junction contains 10 bases. The germline V gene yields KGHSH for CDR1 and LQKENI for CDR2. The CDR3 numbers 14 residues from cysteine through phenylalanine. Left in the record is the CDR3 DNA by itself, 42 bases read in frame from the first base. The donors belonged to the validation cohort of around 120 subjects, which was separate from the roughly 700-subject first cohort. The sequenced sample was PBMCs. This sequence originates from a man aged 18 to 29 in good health and CMV-seropositive. The rearrangement combines TRBV18 with TRBJ2-3; the D gene identity is not certain. The DNA sequence reads TGTGCCAGCTCACCATCCTCCACAGCAGATACGCAGTATTTT. The encoded protein is CASSPSSTADTQYF.